The clone carrying this T cell receptor (beta chain) showed up many times. Its specificity is unknown. Arm-PCR of CDR3 regions with iRepertoire HTBI primers generated TCR beta libraries. TCRdb re-called the multiplex PCR reads through MiXCR, storing one row per CDR3 protein. Among approximately 400,000 distinct CDR3 sequences listed, 15% were seen once. This specimen belongs to a study of regulatory T cells in long-lasting Graves disease. Study overall: Graves' cases, newly diagnosed, had used antithyroid drugs under 3 months. Whole-study findings and limits: Preferential use of TRBV28, TRBJ1-2 and TRBJ2-5 was seen in persistent disease. Clonotypes that were public and shared totalled some 2,900 in persistent patients versus roughly 1,000 in new patients.

Unmatched junction bases numbered 4, after V lost 4 bases and J lost 3 bases. This CDR3 has 14 residues. The V gene's germline CDR1 is SGHRS and CDR2 YFSETQ. Sample time point: newly diagnosed GD, antithyroid drugs for less than 3 months. Extracted PBMC RNA gave rise to the TCR library. This sample was shared with a second study, whose subject was T cells in Graves' hyperthyroidism and ophthalmopathy. From that study: Blood held most thyroid clonotypes expanded above 0.001 frequency.

The receptor comes from a woman in her 30s with Graves disease. The V gene is TRBV5-1, the J gene TRBJ2-7; 10 bases are shared with TRBD2. The material sequenced was peripheral blood mononuclear cells (PBMCs), taken at new diagnosis, from a patient treated with antithyroid drugs. DNA for the CDR3: TGCGCCAGCAGCGTGACTAGCGGGTACTACGAGCAGTACTTC. Protein product: CASSVTSGYYEQYF.